This TCR beta chain was recovered during a study of technical replicates of blood from a handful of donors. Sequenced by immunoSEQ multiplex PCR; TCRdb stores in-frame clones only, minus some. The sample holds 87,000 or so clones, 92% seen once. CDR1 is MDHEN and CDR2 is SYDVKM in the germline V gene. The germline V and J ends were trimmed by 8 bases and 6 bases, with 13 bases remaining between them. This CDR3 spans 13 amino acids. The chain links TRBV28 to TRBJ1-4; no definite D call. This clonotype originated in a human donor in good health. The sample consisted of T cells isolated from PBMCs. The CDR3 sequence: CASAVPGDEKLFF. The CDR3 DNA reads TGTGCCAGCGCCGTTCCCGGGGATGAAAAACTGTTTTTT.